This T cell receptor beta chain was sequenced in a study of monozygotic twins with inflammatory bowel disease. Study results and limitations: Treatment differences in immunosuppression may have added variability to the repertoires of patients. Especially with disease activity, IBD patients shared fewer clonotypes with others than healthy twins did. Healthy co-twins showed greater TCRbeta diversity (inverse Simpson) than IBD patients.

As to this clonotype: Its antigen remains unknown.

TCRdb re-called the 5' RACE reads; every CDR3 protein appears as one record, without DNA. Listed are 300,000 to 400,000 distinct CDR3 sequences; just over 2.5% falls within the top ten. This CDR3 has 17 residues. Germline CDR1 LGHDT, CDR2 YNNKEL (reference sequence). Donors each gave approximately 2.4 ml of blood. Sequenced sample: blood. The sequence was obtained from a human donor with ulcerative colitis or Crohn's disease, or a healthy co-twin of an affected twin (not recorded which). The chain uses TRBV3-1 and TRBJ2-5; checking the TCRdb D call of TRBD2 is not possible without DNA. The CDR3 is CASSPTSGGVYQETQYF.